The 26 T cell receptor beta chains reported below all come from one sample, sequenced in a study of blood T cell repertoires in COVID-19. Sequencing used immunoSEQ multiplex PCR; TCRdb keeps in-frame clones, though not all of them. The table has 280,000 or so clones, about 90% seen once; the top ten hold around 1.7%. The material sequenced was PBMCs or T cells enriched from blood (not recorded which). Source of these receptors: a woman under 30 with acute COVID-19.

The rearrangement uses TRBV5-1 and TRBJ2-7; D unclear. Germline loops: CDR1 SGHRS, CDR2 YFSETQ. V shed 2 bases and J shed 0 bases, with 6 bases lying between them. The CDR3 is 13 amino acids. For the CDR3, the DNA is TGCGCCAGCAGCTTAAAGAGCTCCTACGAGCAGTACTTC. As protein: CASSLKSSYEQYF.

The rearrangement links TRBV19 to TRBJ1-2; 10 nucleotides agree with TRBD1. Germline values: CDR1 LNHDA, CDR2 SQIVND (reference sequence). The V and J ends lost 7 bases and 4 bases, in that order; junction bases with no gene match: 9. The CDR3 has 15 amino acids. CDR3 sequence: CASTLGTGESYGYTF. Here the CDR3 DNA reads TGTGCCAGTACTCTTGGGACAGGGGAATCCTATGGCTACACCTTC.

The chain employs TRBV11-3 and TRBJ2-1; D is possibly TRBD2 (5 bases). With 1 base removed from V and 12 bases from J, the gap between germline ends came to 13 bases. CDR1 and CDR2 from the germline V gene are SGHNT and YENEEA. The CDR3 runs to 13 residues. Here the CDR3 reads CASSLGTDYGQFF. The CDR3 DNA reads as TGTGCCAGCAGCTTAGGGACCGACTATGGGCAGTTCTTC.

V and J are TRBV4-3 and TRBJ2-3, with a tentative D call TRBD2 (5 bases). The CDR3 is 15 residues long. The V and J ends lost 1 base and 0 bases respectively, with 8 bases between them. Germline loops: CDR1 LGHNA, CDR2 YSLEER. The CDR3 DNA reads TGCGCCAGCAGCCAAGCTCGGGGAAGCACAGATACGCAGTATTTT. Its protein product is CASSQARGSTDTQYF.

The rearrangement joins TRBV18 to TRBJ2-1; 8 nucleotides match TRBD1. The CDR3 spans 15 residues. The trim removed 3 bases at V and 12 bases at J, leaving 13 bases unmatched. Germline V gene sequence: CDR1 KGHSH, CDR2 LQKENI. The CDR3 loop is CASSPGTGHTMTQFF. For the CDR3, the DNA is TGTGCCAGCTCACCTGGGACAGGCCACACAATGACGCAGTTCTTC.

This clone has a handful of counts. The rearrangement links TRBV18 to TRBJ2-1; D perhaps matches TRBD1 (6 bases). Germline CDR1 is KGHSH and CDR2 is LQKENI. Trimming cost V 2 bases and J 4 bases, with 9 bases left between them. The length of the CDR3 is 14 residues. This CDR3 reads CASSPDTGYNEQFF. CDR3 DNA sequence: TGTGCCAGCTCACCAGACACAGGGTACAATGAGCAGTTCTTC.

J is TRBJ1-2 and V is TRBV27, with 9 nucleotides matching TRBD1. The CDR3 contains 13 residues. The germline V gene encodes CDR1 MNHEY and CDR2 SMNVEV (reference sequence). J lost 5 bases, V lost 2 bases, and 0 bases had no gene match. The CDR3 nucleotides are TGTGCCAGCAGTTTAGACAGGGGGTATGGCTACACCTTC. This translates into CASSLDRGYGYTF.

In DNA, the CDR3 is TGCAGCGCCTTCTTGGGAGCTTGGAACACTGAAGCTTTCTTT. It is translated as CSAFLGAWNTEAFF. The chain carries TRBV29-1 and TRBJ1-1; D is unresolved. Germline CDR1 and CDR2: SQVTM and ANQGSEA. The CDR3 is 14 residues long. Trimming stripped 7 bases from V and 1 base from J, with 16 bases between.

The V gene is TRBV4-3, the J gene TRBJ1-2, with a possible D match to TRBD1 (5 bases). The CDR3 extends over 16 amino acids. Trimming left V 0 bases short and J 0 bases short, with 11 bases between. Germline CDR1 is LGHNA and CDR2 is YSLEER. The CDR3 sequence: CASSQETGLTNYGYTF. The CDR3 DNA follows: TGCGCCAGCAGCCAAGAAACAGGATTGACTAACTATGGCTACACCTTC.

This clone was seen only once. The chain recombines TRBV2 with TRBJ2-1; D is possibly TRBD2 (6 bases). Germline CDR1 SNHLY, CDR2 FYNNEI. CDR3 length: 15 residues. V was trimmed by 11 bases and J by 3 bases, leaving 20 bases between them. CDR3 protein: CASKLGGGGYNEQFF. As DNA, the CDR3 is TGTGCCTCCAAGTTGGGGGGAGGCGGCTACAATGAGCAGTTCTTC. Full variable domain (rest looked up from reference TRBV2 and TRBJ2-1): EPEVTQTPSHQVTQMGQEVILRCVPISNHLYFYWYRQILGQKVEFLVSFYNNEISEKSEIFDDQFSVERPDGSNFTLKIRSTKLEDSAMYFCASKLGGGGYNEQFFGPGTRLTVL.

The V and J genes are TRBV7-8 and TRBJ2-1; TRBD2 matches 11 bases. The V gene end was trimmed by 3 bases and the J gene end by 5 bases; junction bases not matched to a gene: 6. The CDR3 covers 16 residues. CDR1 is SGHVS, CDR2 FQNEAQ, per germline. The CDR3 protein is CASSLGGSGRDNEQFF. The CDR3 DNA is TGTGCCAGCAGCTTGGGGGGTAGCGGGAGGGACAATGAGCAGTTCTTC.

The J gene is TRBJ2-5, the V gene TRBV5-4; 14 nucleotides align to TRBD2. The V segment lost 5 bases and the J segment 4 bases; nucleotides outside the gene matches: 10. Germline values: CDR1 SGHNT, CDR2 YYREEE (reference sequence). The CDR3 extends over 17 amino acids. This CDR3 reads CASREGLAGAARETQYF. The CDR3 region has the DNA TGTGCCAGCAGAGAGGGACTAGCGGGAGCGGCCCGAGAGACCCAGTACTTC.

V gene TRBV18 combines with J gene TRBJ2-2, with 7 nucleotides matching TRBD1. The V gene end was trimmed by 0 bases and the J gene end by 6 bases; junction bases not matched to a gene: 7. CDR1 is KGHSH and CDR2 is LQKENI in the germline V gene. The CDR3 runs to 16 residues. This CDR3 reads CASSPPGTEGSGELFF. The CDR3 DNA reads TGTGCCAGCTCACCACCCGGGACAGAGGGGTCCGGGGAGCTGTTTTTT.

This chain connects TRBV10-1 to TRBJ2-1; 9 bases match TRBD1. V lost 3 bases to trimming and J lost 4 bases; unmatched junction nucleotides: 7. This CDR3 has 16 residues. Per the germline V gene, CDR1 is WNHNN and CDR2 is SYGVQD (reference sequence). The CDR3 DNA follows: TGCGCCAGCAGTGAAGGAAGGACAGGGGTGTACAATGAGCAGTTCTTC. Translated: CASSEGRTGVYNEQFF.

V usage is TRBV15 and J usage is TRBJ1-3; D is perhaps TRBD1 (5 bases). This CDR3 is built from 23 residues. Germline V gene sequence: CDR1 LNHNV, CDR2 YYDKDF (reference sequence). The ends were cut back, 1 base at V and 4 bases at J, with 35 bases in the middle. CDR3 in amino acids: CATSRVKTRGGGAAFGHGNTIYF. In DNA form, the CDR3 reads TGTGCCACCAGCAGAGTCAAAACCCGAGGCGGAGGGGCGGCGTTCGGTCACGGAAACACCATATATTTT. The full variable domain, with the rest looked up from reference TRBV15 and TRBJ1-3, is DAMVIQNPRYQVTQFGKPVTLSCSQTLNHNVMYWYQQKSSQAPKLLFHYYDKDFNNEADTPDNFQSRRPNTSFCFLDIRSPGLGDTAMYLCATSRVKTRGGGAAFGHGNTIYFGEGSWLTVV.

This chain uses TRBV7-2 with TRBJ1-5; 8 bases align to TRBD1. J lost 0 bases, V lost 2 bases, and 3 bases had no gene match. CDR3 size: 16 residues. Germline V lookup: CDR1 SGHTA, CDR2 FQGNSA. CDR3 region: CASSLRTGNSNQPQHF. DNA for the CDR3: TGTGCCAGCAGCTTAAGGACAGGGAATAGCAATCAGCCCCAGCATTTT. Full variable domain (remainder filled in from reference TRBV7-2 and TRBJ1-5): GAGVSQSPSNKVTEKGKDVELRCDPISGHTALYWYRQSLGQGLEFLIYFQGNSAPDKSGLPSDRFSAERTGGSVSTLTIQRTQQEDSAVYLCASSLRTGNSNQPQHFGDGTRLSIL.

The count of this clone is one. The J gene is TRBJ2-1, the V gene TRBV7-8; the D gene is possibly TRBD2 (5 bases). The CDR3 covers 15 residues. Germline V gene sequence: CDR1 SGHVS, CDR2 FQNEAQ. V was trimmed by 1 base and J by 6 bases, leaving 13 bases between them. The CDR3 DNA follows: TGTGCCAGCAGCTTAGGGCTAGCTGTCAGCAATGAGCAGTTCTTC. Its protein product is CASSLGLAVSNEQFF.

J is TRBJ1-1 and V is TRBV6-4, with a tentative D call TRBD1 (5 bases). CDR1 and CDR2 from the germline V gene are MRHNA and SNTAGT. CDR3 length: 15 residues. With 3 bases removed from V and 3 bases from J, the gap between germline ends came to 14 bases. The CDR3 bases are TGTGCCAGCAGTGATAGGGGCGTAGGGCACACTGAAGCTTTCTTT. It is translated as CASSDRGVGHTEAFF.

This clone turned up a few times. V and J are TRBV5-5 and TRBJ1-4, with 10 bases that match TRBD1. The germline CDR1 and CDR2 sequences are SGHKS and YYEKEE (reference sequence). V lost 5 bases to trimming and J lost 3 bases; unmatched junction nucleotides: 4. This CDR3 comprises 15 residues. The CDR3 DNA sequence: TGTGCCAGCAGGAGACAGGGGGCTCCTAATGAAAAACTGTTTTTT. It is translated as CASRRQGAPNEKLFF.

The chain couples TRBV6-5 to TRBJ1-4; tentatively, D is TRBD1 (5 bases). There are 14 residues in the CDR3. V was cut by 6 bases and J by 0 bases, with 8 bases left in between. Per germline, CDR1 MNHEY and CDR2 SVGAGI. CDR3 loop: CASSRASTNEKLFF. As DNA, the CDR3 is TGTGCCAGCAGCAGGGCATCAACTAATGAAAAACTGTTTTTT.

This rearrangement joins TRBV27 to TRBJ1-5, with D possibly matching TRBD1 (6 bases). Trimming took off 2 bases at V and 4 bases at J, with 12 bases between the two ends. This CDR3 region has 15 residues. Looked up from germline, CDR1 is MNHEY and CDR2 is SMNVEV (reference sequence). The CDR3 region has the DNA TGTGCCAGCAGTTTAGCAGGGGAGGGGAATCAGCCCCAGCATTTT. Encoded protein: CASSLAGEGNQPQHF.

The rearrangement uses TRBV28 and TRBJ2-3, with 7 bases matching TRBD2. Germline CDR1 is MDHEN and CDR2 is SYDVKM. The CDR3 totals 14 residues. With 5 bases clipped from V and 2 bases from J, the junction kept 4 bases outside the gene matches. CDR3 protein: CASSRTRTTDTQYF. The CDR3 DNA reads as TGTGCCAGCAGTCGGACTAGAACCACAGATACGCAGTATTTT.

This clone showed up just once. This chain links TRBV11-2 with TRBJ2-7; 10 positions match TRBD1. Per the germline V gene, CDR1 is SGHAT and CDR2 is FQNNGV. Trimming at V came to 2 bases and at J to 1 base, leaving 2 bases not matched to a gene. CDR3 length: 15 amino acids. The DNA of the CDR3 is TGTGCCAGCAGCTTAAGGACAGGGGGGTCCTACGAGCAGTACTTC. It specifies CASSLRTGGSYEQYF. The whole variable domain, remainder taken from reference TRBV11-2 and TRBJ2-7, is EAGVAQSPRYKIIEKRQSVAFWCNPISGHATLYWYQQILGQGPKLLIQFQNNGVVDDSQLPKDRFSAERLKGVDSTLKIQPAKLEDSAVYLCASSLRTGGSYEQYFGPGTRLTVT.

The V call is TRBV30, the J call TRBJ1-4, with TRBD1 identical over 7 bases. Trimming at V came to 2 bases and at J to 8 bases, leaving 14 bases not matched to a gene. Germline CDR1 reads GTSNPN; CDR2 reads SVGIG (reference sequence). CDR3 length equals 16 residues. The CDR3: CAWSSSRTGTYEKLFF. The CDR3 nucleotides are TGTGCCTGGAGTTCCTCTAGGACAGGAACTTACGAAAAACTGTTTTTT.

The V and J genes are TRBV3-1 (or the pseudogene TRBV3-2) and TRBJ1-4; 12 nucleotides line up with TRBD1. CDR1 is LGHDT and CDR2 is YNNKEL in the germline V gene (reference sequence). Unmatched junction bases numbered 13, after V lost 3 bases and J lost 8 bases. The CDR3 is made up of 18 amino acids. CDR3 amino acids: CASSQSRDRGLAREKLFF. DNA of the CDR3: TGTGCCAGCAGCCAGTCCCGGGACAGGGGGCTGGCGCGGGAAAAACTGTTTTTT.

The gene calls are TRBV19 and TRBJ2-5, with D possibly being TRBD1 (6 bases). Germline V lookup: CDR1 LNHDA, CDR2 SQIVND (reference sequence). V was cut by 3 bases and J by 5 bases, with 13 bases left in between. CDR3 length equals 14 residues. For the CDR3, the DNA is TGTGCCAGTAGTATTCGGGACATTGGTGAGACCCAGTACTTC. This encodes CASSIRDIGETQYF.